A selection of T cell receptor beta chains follows, all from one sample in a study of blood T cell repertoires in COVID-19. Profiling relied on immunoSEQ multiplex PCR, and the TCRdb table lists in-frame clones only, not all of them. The table lists 150,000 to 200,000 clones, about 82% of them singletons. The sample comprised PBMCs or T cells enriched from blood (not recorded which). The receptors stem from a woman in her 30s who had recovered from COVID-19. The CDR3 runs from the conserved cysteine through the conserved F or W. D genes are given only for firm matches. Rows may omit the clone size; those that give it use once, few, many or a size class.

cdr3_length v_call d_call clone_size cdr3_aa
15 TRBV28 - once CASSLLQSGLEKLFF
21 TRBV12-5 TRBD2 - CASGLVLGGLAGGPRENIQYF
13 TRBV5-6 - - CASSLGGRDEQYF
14 TRBV7-8 TRBD2 - CASSLELAGDTQYF
15 TRBV28 - once CASSTDSTGNYGYTF
16 TRBV3-1/TRBV3-2 TRBD2 - CASSLTTSGATDTQYF
16 TRBV28 - - CASRETGTWKYNEQFF
12 TRBV28 - - CASSPSVSPLHF
15 TRBV6-4 TRBD1 - CASSPSPDRGNEQFF
15 TRBV5-1 - - CASSLAERRPNEQFF
14 TRBV5-6 - once CASSWRGVHQPQHF
15 TRBV15 TRBD2 - CATQDSGRGTDTQYF
13 TRBV2 TRBD1 - CASTGTGNNEQFF
15 TRBV4-1 TRBD2 - CASSQGTSILYEQYF